Listed here are 16 T cell receptor beta chains from one sample, sequenced in a study of cytotoxic CD8 clonotypes in ibrutinib-treated CLL. The method was immunoSEQ multiplex PCR; TCRdb's version includes in-frame clones alone and lacks a portion of them. This sample carries fewer than 80,000 clones, 45% to 60% of them seen once, and the ten largest clones take 14% to 15%. This sample comprised PBMCs, obtained after 12 months of ibrutinib treatment. The receptors were gathered from a human donor with chronic lymphocytic leukemia.

In DNA, the CDR3 is TGTGCCGGACGCGGGAGGGCCTCCGGGGAGCTGTTTTTT. Protein product: CAGRGRASGELFF. This chain uses TRBV2 with TRBJ2-2, with 9 bases identical to TRBD2. With 11 bases clipped from V and 6 bases from J, the junction kept 7 bases outside the gene matches. The CDR3 spans 13 residues. Germline V gene data show CDR1 as SNHLY and CDR2 as FYNNEI.

This clone was recorded a few times. This chain links TRBV5-1 with TRBJ2-7; 8 nucleotides agree with TRBD1. CDR1 and CDR2 (germline): SGHRS, YFSETQ. The CDR3 spans 14 residues. J gave up 3 bases and V 1 base, and 3 bases lay outside the gene matches. The CDR3 DNA reads as TGCGCCAGCAGCTTGCCCGGACAGGGCTACGAGCAGTACTTC. Translation: CASSLPGQGYEQYF.

Within the sample, this clone is medium-sized. The chain employs TRBV18 and TRBJ2-7, with TRBD1 matching 7 bases. After removal of 6 bases from V and 4 bases from J, the junction contained 12 bases not matched to a gene. The germline gives CDR1 KGHSH, CDR2 LQKENI. The CDR3 spans 15 residues. CDR3 DNA sequence: TGTGCCAGCTCCCTTTTCTACAGGGGCGTTTACGAGCAGTACTTC. This gives the protein CASSLFYRGVYEQYF.

CDR3 sequence (DNA): TGTGCCAGCAGTCCCATCGTAGGGGTGGCCGAGCAGTACGTC. As protein: CASSPIVGVAEQYV. The chain employs TRBV28 and TRBJ2-7; D is perhaps TRBD1 (5 bases). Between the trimmed V and J ends, which lost 5 bases and 6 bases, there was a span of 17 bases. This CDR3 is 14 amino acids long. The V gene's germline CDR1 is MDHEN and CDR2 SYDVKM.

The gene calls are TRBV11-2 and TRBJ2-7; D possibly corresponds to TRBD1 (5 bases). Germline CDR1 is SGHAT and CDR2 is FQNNGV. The CDR3 is made up of 13 amino acids. Trimming took 5 bases from V and 4 from J, leaving 12 bases between them. The CDR3 nucleotides are TGTGCCAGCAGCCCCGCATCAGGGTACGAGCAGTACTTC. Translating it yields CASSPASGYEQYF.

This clone was seen a handful of times. J is TRBJ2-3 and V is TRBV11-3; D tentatively fits TRBD1 or TRBD2 (7 bases each). The germline V and J ends were trimmed by 5 bases and 3 bases, with 15 bases remaining between them. The CDR3 is 15 amino acids. Germline-derived CDR1 and CDR2 are SGHNT and YENEEA. The CDR3 DNA sequence: TGTGCCAGCAGCCCGACAGGGAGGGGGACAGATACGCAGTATTTT. This encodes CASSPTGRGTDTQYF.

This chain connects TRBV10-1 to TRBJ2-1, with 7 bases aligning to TRBD1. Unmatched junction bases numbered 6, after V lost 10 bases and J lost 6 bases. The length of the CDR3 is 12 residues. Germline CDR1 WNHNN, CDR2 SYGVQD (reference sequence). The CDR3 DNA sequence: TGCGCCACCGGGACAGTCGGCAATGAGCAGTTCTTC. As protein: CATGTVGNEQFF.

Worth noting for this clone: Other DNA sequences of this sample code for an identical CDR3. The J gene is TRBJ1-1, the V gene TRBV11-3; D not certain. This CDR3 contains 13 residues. Deletions cut 1 base from V and 2 bases from J, with 5 bases between. The V gene's germline CDR1 is SGHNT and CDR2 YENEEA. The CDR3 region is CASSLGGNTEAFF. The DNA for the CDR3 is TGTGCCAGCAGCTTAGGGGGAAACACTGAAGCTTTCTTT.

This chain connects TRBV30 to TRBJ1-5; D might be TRBD1 (5 bases). This CDR3 has 15 residues. The V end lost 2 bases, the J end lost 5 bases, and 16 bases lay between the germline ends. The V gene's germline CDR1 is GTSNPN and CDR2 SVGIG (reference sequence). CDR3 loop: CAWSIPGRGDQPQHF. CDR3 bases: TGTGCCTGGAGTATACCCGGGAGGGGAGATCAGCCCCAGCATTTT.

This clone was found once. J is TRBJ1-1 and V is TRBV15; D is uncertain. Per germline, CDR1 LNHNV and CDR2 YYDKDF (reference sequence). Trimming removed 3 bases from V and 0 bases from J, with 5 bases in between. The CDR3 spans 13 residues. The CDR3: CATSSVMNTEAFF. The CDR3 bases are TGTGCCACCAGCAGTGTGATGAACACTGAAGCTTTCTTT.

The chain has TRBV28 and TRBJ2-7, with D possibly TRBD2 on 5 matching bases. Germline CDR1 and CDR2: MDHEN and SYDVKM. The CDR3 spans 15 residues. V lost 1 base to trimming and J lost 2 bases, with 12 bases between them. In DNA form, the CDR3 reads TGTGCCAGCAGTTTATCCCCTAGCCGAGCCTACGAGCAGTACTTC. It encodes CASSLSPSRAYEQYF.

Remarks on this clone: One end of the junction is discordant with germline, which a read error may explain. This chain joins TRBV4-1 and TRBJ1-1; D remains unclear. Germline-derived CDR1 and CDR2 are MGHRA and YSYEKL. The CDR3 is made up of 8 amino acids. This chain's CDR3 is CASSQERF. The CDR3, as DNA: TGCGCCAGCAGCCAAGAGCGGTTT.

There are a few counts of this clone. At one end, the junction sequence differs from germline, possibly due to a read error. CDR3 in amino acids: CASSPPATGRRGIPVF. CDR3 nucleotide sequence: TGTGCCAGCAGCCCTCCCGCCACCGGGAGGCGTGGGATTCCTGTCTTC. The chain combines TRBV13 with TRBJ2-1; 7 positions agree with TRBD2. From germline, CDR1 is PRHDT and CDR2 FYEKMQ (reference sequence). The CDR3 runs 16 residues.

This chain links TRBV20-1 with TRBJ1-1; possibly TRBD1 for D (5 bases). The CDR3 sequence is 11 residues long. Germline assignment: CDR1 DFQATT and CDR2 SNEGSKA (reference sequence). V was clipped by 6 bases and J by 7 bases, with 12 bases between them. This CDR3 is CSARDRLEAFF. In nucleotides, the CDR3 is TGCAGTGCCCGTGACAGACTTGAAGCTTTCTTT.

The gene calls are TRBV27 and TRBJ1-5; 9 positions match TRBD1. The CDR3 runs 14 residues. Germline V lookup: CDR1 MNHEY, CDR2 SMNVEV (reference sequence). Germline trimming cut 8 bases from V and 3 bases from J; bases unmatched to any gene: 5. CDR3: CASGGQGINQPQHF. In DNA, the CDR3 is TGTGCCAGCGGAGGACAGGGGATCAATCAGCCCCAGCATTTT.

The V gene is TRBV7-2, the J gene TRBJ2-5; D is perhaps TRBD2 (6 bases). The CDR3 sequence is 15 residues long. The germline gives CDR1 SGHTA, CDR2 FQGNSA. V lost 5 bases to trimming and J lost 5 bases, with 18 bases between them. The CDR3 nucleotides are TGTGCCAGCAGCGACCCAGGGACTGTGGGGGAGACCCAGTACTTC. Its translation: CASSDPGTVGETQYF. The complete variable domain, with remaining parts taken from reference TRBV7-2 and TRBJ2-5, reads GAGVSQSPSNKVTEKGKDVELRCDPISGHTALYWYRQSLGQGLEFLIYFQGNSAPDKSGLPSDRFSAERTGGSVSTLTIQRTQQEDSAVYLCASSDPGTVGETQYFGPGTRLLVL.